The subject of this entry is one T cell receptor beta chain. The entry originates in a study of blood T cell repertoires in COVID-19. Trimming stripped 2 bases from V and 0 bases from J, with 8 bases between. The V gene's germline CDR1 is MNHEY and CDR2 SVGEGT. This CDR3 region has 15 residues. Clones were read by immunoSEQ multiplex PCR, and TCRdb kept only the in-frame ones, dropping some. The sample lists more than 300,000 clones; approximately 90% were seen once. The receptor comes from a woman aged 35 to 49 who had been exposed to COVID-19. The source material was PBMCs or T cells enriched from blood (not recorded which). The chain uses TRBV6-2 or TRBV6-3 and TRBJ2-4, with a tentative D call TRBD1 (6 bases). The DNA of the CDR3 is TGTGCCAGCAGTTACGGGGGCGGAGCCAAAAACATTCAGTACTTC. Protein product: CASSYGGGAKNIQYF.